This T cell receptor (beta chain) was recovered during a study of vaccination effects on CD4 cells after COVID-19. Study details: Antigen-specific CD4+ T cells were expanded with viral peptide pools in the ViraFEST assay before sequencing. The median interval between the second dose and post-vaccine sampling was 72 days.

Produced via immunoSEQ multiplex PCR; TCRdb's table is partial and in-frame only. The sample contains about 73,000 clones, 73% of which appear only once. Investigators separated out CD4+ T cells once approximately 10 days of culture had passed. Either the BNT162b2 or mRNA-1273 vaccine was given to participants in two doses. Vaccine recipients, nucleocapsid antibody negative, had no prior SARS-CoV-2 infection. Both day 3 and day 7 saw half the medium replaced with IL-2 medium. A remark on this clone: Its antigen is still unknown.

CDR3 size: 15 residues. From germline, CDR1 is MNHEY and CDR2 SMNVEV (reference sequence). V shed 6 bases, J shed 3 bases, and the junction held 4 bases outside the gene matches. This TCR was recovered from a human donor who received a COVID-19 vaccine. Sequenced material: CD4+ T cells from PBMCs cultured without peptide, taken after COVID-19 vaccination. V usage is TRBV27 and J usage is TRBJ2-2; 10 bases line up with TRBD1. The CDR3 nucleotides read TGTGCCAGCAGCGACAGGGGGCGGCACACCGGGGAGCTGTTTTTT. Protein product: CASSDRGRHTGELFF.